Following are 18 T cell receptor beta chains from one sample sequenced in a study of T cells in localized non-small cell lung cancer. Sequencing was performed with immunoSEQ multiplex PCR; in TCRdb, only in-frame clones are kept and a portion is missing. The sample holds roughly 76,000 clones, over 60% seen once. The specimen was PBMCs, collected before any cancer treatment. The receptors here all came from a man between 40 and 69 years old with stage II squamous cell lung carcinoma.

The chain carries TRBV6-6 and TRBJ1-2, with 10 nucleotides matching TRBD1. CDR1 and CDR2 from the germline V gene are MNHNY and SVGAGI (reference sequence). V gave up 8 bases and J gave up 6 bases; unmatched junction bases: 9. The CDR3 spans 14 residues. The CDR3 loop reads CASVTRTGGDGYTF. CDR3 nucleotide sequence: TGTGCCAGCGTCACCAGGACAGGGGGGGATGGCTACACCTTC.

The gene calls are TRBV27 and TRBJ1-1, with 9 bases that match TRBD1. The V segment lost 4 bases and the J segment 5 bases; nucleotides outside the gene matches: 2. The CDR3 contains 13 residues. Germline CDR1 MNHEY, CDR2 SMNVEV (reference sequence). For the CDR3, the DNA is TGTGCCAGCAGTTACGGACAGGGGACTGAAGCTTTCTTT. Its translation: CASSYGQGTEAFF.

This clone was seen a handful of times. V usage is TRBV6-1 and J usage is TRBJ2-5; no reliable D call. V lost 5 bases to trimming and J lost 3 bases, with 10 bases between them. Germline CDR1 reads MNHNS; CDR2 reads SASEGT. The CDR3 loop spans 13 amino acids. CDR3 DNA sequence: TGTGCCAGCAGTATAGGATCCAAAGAGACCCAGTACTTC. Its protein product is CASSIGSKETQYF.

The J gene is TRBJ1-2, the V gene TRBV4-2; possibly TRBD1 for D (5 bases). CDR3 length: 16 residues. V dropped 3 bases and J dropped 0 bases, with 14 bases sitting between them. Germline CDR1 LGHNA, CDR2 YNFKEQ. CDR3 DNA sequence: TGTGCCAGCAGCCAGGGGGAGAGGGCGTCTAACTATGGCTACACCTTC. This translates into CASSQGERASNYGYTF.

V usage is TRBV20-1 and J usage is TRBJ2-7; D remains unclear. The germline CDR1 and CDR2 sequences are DFQATT and SNEGSKA (reference sequence). The CDR3 is 11 amino acids. Trimming removed 4 bases from V and 6 bases from J, with 10 bases in between. DNA of the CDR3: TGCAGTGCTACCCCAACCGGCGAGCAGTACTTC. It translates to CSATPTGEQYF.

The J gene is TRBJ1-1, the V gene TRBV28; a weak D match, TRBD1 (6 bases). This CDR3 is 15 amino acids long. Germline V CDR1 and CDR2: MDHEN, SYDVKM. V was cut by 5 bases and J by 7 bases, with 20 bases left in between. The CDR3 reads CASSRGGARGDEAFF. CDR3 DNA sequence: TGTGCCAGCAGTCGGGGGGGCGCTCGGGGAGATGAAGCTTTCTTT. Full variable domain (remainder filled in from reference TRBV28 and TRBJ1-1): DVKVTQSSRYLVKRTGEKVFLECVQDMDHENMFWYRQDPGLGLRLIYFSYDVKMKEKGDIPEGYSVSREKKERFSLILESASTNQTSMYLCASSRGGARGDEAFFGQGTRLTVV.

The genes are TRBV15 and TRBJ2-7, with D possibly called TRBD1 or TRBD2 (5 bases each). This CDR3 has 15 residues. Germline V CDR1 and CDR2: LNHNV, YYDKDF (reference sequence). Trimming removed 0 bases at V and 3 bases at J, with 12 bases between. CDR3 amino acids: CATSRDSAGSYEQYF. The CDR3, as DNA: TGTGCCACCAGCAGAGATTCCGCAGGGAGCTACGAGCAGTACTTC.

The chain carries TRBV4-2 and TRBJ2-1, with 12 bases matching TRBD1. J was trimmed by 8 bases and V by 0 bases; bases with no gene match: 2. This CDR3 is built from 15 residues. Per germline, CDR1 LGHNA and CDR2 YNFKEQ. The CDR3 is CASSQEGQGAYEQFF. The CDR3 DNA reads as TGTGCCAGCAGCCAAGAGGGACAGGGGGCCTATGAGCAGTTCTTC.

V gene TRBV29-1 combines with J gene TRBJ2-3; TRBD2 matches at 11 bases. With 5 bases clipped from V and 2 bases from J, the junction kept 3 bases outside the gene matches. The length of the CDR3 is 14 residues. CDR1 and CDR2 from the germline V gene are SQVTM and ANQGSEA. CDR3: CSVRLAGLTDTQYF. The CDR3 DNA sequence: TGCAGCGTTCGACTAGCGGGACTCACAGATACGCAGTATTTT.

The chain links TRBV28 to TRBJ2-7, with D perhaps given as TRBD1 or TRBD2 (6 bases each). The germline V and J ends were trimmed by 5 bases and 9 bases, with 23 bases remaining between them. The V gene's germline CDR1 is MDHEN and CDR2 SYDVKM. There are 15 residues in the CDR3. The CDR3 loop is CASSLSATGALAQYF. As DNA, the CDR3 is TGTGCCAGCAGTCTCTCGGCCACGGGGGCCCTCGCGCAGTACTTC.

J is TRBJ1-4 and V is TRBV28, with TRBD1 matching 8 bases. The trim removed 4 bases at V and 7 bases at J, leaving 5 bases unmatched. Germline CDR1 is MDHEN and CDR2 is SYDVKM. The CDR3 loop spans 14 amino acids. The chain's CDR3 is CASSYRGRVEKLFF. DNA for the CDR3: TGTGCCAGCAGTTACAGGGGGAGGGTTGAAAAACTGTTTTTT.

V usage is TRBV5-1 and J usage is TRBJ2-5; 7 bases are shared with TRBD2. The CDR3 contains 15 residues. Unmatched junction bases numbered 11, after V lost 4 bases and J lost 5 bases. Germline values: CDR1 SGHRS, CDR2 YFSETQ. CDR3 amino acids: CASSPDSNGGETQYF. The CDR3 coding sequence is TGCGCCAGCAGCCCCGACTCGAACGGGGGGGAGACCCAGTACTTC.

The chain has TRBV6-6 and TRBJ2-5; either TRBD1 or TRBD2 may supply D (5 bases each). CDR3 length: 14 residues. Germline CDR1 and CDR2: MNHNY and SVGAGI (reference sequence). Trimming removed 6 bases at V and 4 bases at J, with 15 bases between. CDR3 nucleotides: TGTGCCAGCAGCCCCATGGGGGTTCGAGAGACCCAGTACTTC. Translated: CASSPMGVRETQYF.

V and J are TRBV7-2 and TRBJ1-1, with D unresolved. The CDR3 totals 12 residues. V was trimmed by 3 bases and J by 7 bases, leaving 9 bases between them. Germline values: CDR1 SGHTA, CDR2 FQGNSA. Here the CDR3 reads CASSFTRHEAFF. In DNA form, the CDR3 reads TGTGCCAGCAGCTTTACAAGACATGAAGCTTTCTTT.

The V gene is TRBV7-8, the J gene TRBJ2-7; 9 bases fit TRBD1. J lost 5 bases, V lost 5 bases, and 4 bases had no gene match. Germline assignment: CDR1 SGHVS and CDR2 FQNEAQ. This CDR3 region has 13 residues. The CDR3: CASSGTGLDEQYF. The CDR3, as DNA: TGTGCCAGCAGCGGGACAGGGCTCGACGAGCAGTACTTC.

The CDR3 nucleotides are TGTGCCAGCAGTTACTCGAAACGTTCCTACGAGCAGTACTTC. Translation gives CASSYSKRSYEQYF. The J gene is TRBJ2-7, the V gene TRBV6-5; D ambiguous. Trimming pared 0 bases from V and 1 base from J, leaving 7 bases between. The CDR3 covers 14 residues. Germline CDR1 and CDR2: MNHEY and SVGAGI.

This clone was picked up one time. This chain links TRBV5-1 with TRBJ2-7; TRBD1 is a possible D gene (5 bases). The V end lost 1 base, the J end lost 7 bases, and 15 bases lay between the germline ends. Germline lookup yields CDR1 SGHRS and CDR2 YFSETQ. This CDR3 has 14 amino acids. Written as DNA, the CDR3 is TGCGCCAGCAGCTTGCAAGGGGATGGTCGGGAGCAGTACTTC. Encoded protein: CASSLQGDGREQYF.

This chain uses TRBV7-8 with TRBJ1-1; D unresolved. The CDR3 sequence is 13 residues long. The V and J ends lost 1 base and 4 bases respectively, with 7 bases between them. Per the germline V gene, CDR1 is SGHVS and CDR2 is FQNEAQ. CDR3 nucleotides: TGTGCCAGCAGCTTAGGGGTCGGCACTGAAGCTTTCTTT. Translating it yields CASSLGVGTEAFF.